The rows below give T cell receptor beta chains drawn from one sample of a study of CD8 T cells in Susac syndrome. A single record per CDR3 protein comes from TCRdb applying MiXCR to the immunoSEQ multiplex PCR reads. Of 330,000 or so distinct CDR3 sequences detected, approximately 85% appear once; the ten largest clones hold around 0.2%. Sequencing was performed on CD8+ T cells from PBMCs. All receptors come from a human donor with multiple sclerosis. Each CDR3 is given with its conserved first and last residue.

j_call | v_call | cdr3_aa
TRBJ2-2 | TRBV28 | CASVFNYGGTNTGELFF
TRBJ2-1 | TRBV25-1 | CASSGYLSYNEQFF
TRBJ1-5 | TRBV7-2 | CASSTGGKNQPQHF
TRBJ2-3 | TRBV7-9 | CASSRPSGASTDTQYF
TRBJ2-7 | TRBV11-3 | CASSPRGVSGEQYF
TRBJ2-7 | TRBV7-2 | CASSPIRGEQYF
TRBJ2-7 | TRBV18 | CASSRPSYEQYF
TRBJ2-2 | TRBV20-1 | CSARGSVGQSNTGELFF
TRBJ2-2 | TRBV6-1 | CASSPLGQASRLAGVPGELFF
TRBJ1-2 | TRBV11-2 | CASSPGGSYTF
TRBJ2-1 | TRBV15 | CATSRDRTSGRSSLQFF
TRBJ2-7 | TRBV4-3 | CASSQEGPWPTGYEQYF
TRBJ1-1 | TRBV30 | CAWTSGAGEAFF
TRBJ1-1 | TRBV7-9 | CASTPDRANTEAFF
TRBJ1-5 | TRBV9 | CASSGGSSNQPQHF
TRBJ1-6 | TRBV6-6 | CASINRDRASALHF
TRBJ2-1 | TRBV7-9 | CASSPPRGSSYNEQFF
TRBJ2-1 | TRBV11-1 | CASSYSASGGNEQFF
TRBJ2-7 | TRBV27 | CASSLSWTSGAYEQYF
TRBJ2-1 | TRBV28 | CASSTGLPREQFF
TRBJ2-7 | TRBV4-1 | CASSQDTSNYYEQYF
TRBJ2-1 | TRBV23-1 | CASSQGLAGGPGFF
TRBJ2-1 | TRBV10-1 | CASSEGNEQFF
TRBJ2-7 | TRBV19 | CASSRGSGGYVLGEQYF
TRBJ1-5 | TRBV11-2 | CASSLEAGMGTGYSNQPQHF
TRBJ2-7 | TRBV20-1 | CSAPWTSGSSYEQYF
TRBJ1-5 | TRBV7-9 | CASSLGSFDQPQHF
TRBJ1-1 | TRBV28 | CASSWNTASMNTEAFF
TRBJ2-3 | TRBV28 | CASSSPLRERGTDTQYF
TRBJ2-1 | TRBV19 | CASSGGLVFTQGEQFF
TRBJ1-2 | TRBV27 | CASSPRDRAHAGYTF
TRBJ1-2 | TRBV27 | CASSLTGSFYGYTF
TRBJ2-7 | TRBV25-1 | CASSEFTGAGEQYF
TRBJ2-1 | TRBV4-3 | CASSQVGSTGNEQFF
TRBJ1-1 | TRBV27 | CASSTGVLTEAFF
TRBJ1-2 | TRBV19 | CASSIMSFNYGYTF
TRBJ1-1 | TRBV19 | CASSQGAGIEAFF
TRBJ1-1 | TRBV19 | CASSIEYGQAEAFF
TRBJ2-3 | TRBV20-1 | CSARWWLAGGRADTQYF
TRBJ1-6 | TRBV5-8 | CASSPRSTGRDSPLHF
TRBJ1-1 | TRBV6-2/TRBV6-3 | CASYRSMNTEAFF
TRBJ2-1 | TRBV7-2 | CASSLSPSPGLGNEQFF
TRBJ2-1 | TRBV11-2 | CASSLGSGSNYNEQFF
TRBJ2-7 | TRBV30 | CAWTPGIAYEQYF
TRBJ2-7 | TRBV9 | CASSAAVEYEQYF
TRBJ2-7 | TRBV7-6 | CASSGVSGTYEQYF
TRBJ2-1 | TRBV4-1 | CASSQQLAASGRDEQFF
TRBJ2-1 | TRBV4-3 | CASSQLSGRAYNEQFF
TRBJ2-2 | TRBV5-6 | CASFSTSGSPYTGELFF
TRBJ2-2 | TRBV7-2 | CASRSGNTGELFF
TRBJ1-2 | TRBV19 | CASSIAGTGYGYTF
TRBJ2-3 | TRBV4-3 | CASSQDGSDTQYF
TRBJ1-5 | TRBV25-1 | CASSDLSTGQFLSNQPQHF
TRBJ2-7 | TRBV5-6 | CASSRLGTSGMNEQYF
TRBJ2-7 | TRBV15 | CATSRSGPRDEQYF
TRBJ1-5 | TRBV30 | CAWSQTRMEPQHF
TRBJ2-7 | TRBV20-1 | CSARDPADLYEQYF